The entry below gives a single T cell receptor (beta chain) sequence along with its context. Its matching antigen is unknown. Sample time point: new active TB diagnosis, blood taken before or within 7 days of starting treatment. Unsorted cryopreserved PBMC were sequenced, averaging around 100,000 T cells per clinical donor. This specimen comes from a study of T cells in tuberculosis. Study-level points and caveats: The TCR-beta difference was not significant; alpha differences partly reflected length.

Trimming cost V 1 base and J 4 bases, with 11 bases left between them. The CDR3 is 15 residues long. Germline CDR1 and CDR2: SNHLY and FYNNEI. Method: immunoSEQ multiplex PCR; TCRdb's copy keeps in-frame clones and lacks some. Here the sample spans 25,000 to 35,000 clones, approximately 85% being singletons. The rearrangement links TRBV2 to TRBJ1-3; D not certain. The material sequenced was PBMCs, taken at tuberculosis diagnosis. The clonotype originates from an adult with tuberculosis. CDR3 sequence (DNA): TGTGCCAGCAGTGAAGAGCCGATTGTGGGAAACACCATATATTTT. It translates to CASSEEPIVGNTIYF.